The next 5 T cell receptor beta chains were all read from a single sample in a study of cytomegalovirus exposure and HLA in healthy donors. Primers included in the PCR were 60 Vbeta and 13 Jbeta primers. The data were produced by immunoSEQ multiplex PCR, yet TCRdb's version contains in-frame clones alone and is incomplete. The data show over 95,000 clones, 82% seen once. Specimen: PBMCs. The receptors originated from a woman aged 18-29 years in good health and CMV-seronegative.

This clone was seen once. V usage is TRBV7-8 and J usage is TRBJ1-1, with TRBD1 as a possible D gene (6 bases). The V end was cut by 0 bases, the J end by 4 bases, with 12 bases between. The CDR3 sequence is 15 residues long. Germline values: CDR1 SGHVS, CDR2 FQNEAQ. The CDR3 sequence is CASSLAQSGATEAFF. The CDR3 DNA reads as TGTGCCAGCAGCTTAGCCCAATCAGGGGCCACTGAAGCTTTCTTT.

J is TRBJ1-2 and V is TRBV2, with D maybe TRBD1 (5 bases). The CDR3 contains 13 residues. V was trimmed by 7 bases and J by 3 bases, leaving 12 bases between them. From germline, CDR1 is SNHLY and CDR2 FYNNEI. The CDR3 is CASTGLKDYGYTF. The CDR3 region has the DNA TGTGCCAGCACAGGGTTAAAGGACTATGGCTACACCTTC. Combining the CDR3 with reference TRBV2 and TRBJ1-2 gives the whole variable domain EPEVTQTPSHQVTQMGQEVILRCVPISNHLYFYWYRQILGQKVEFLVSFYNNEISEKSEIFDDQFSVERPDGSNFTLKIRSTKLEDSAMYFCASTGLKDYGYTFGSGTRLTVV.

There are a few counts of this clone. The V gene is TRBV6-1, the J gene TRBJ1-5, with D tentatively TRBD1 (6 bases). This CDR3 contains 15 residues. Germline loops: CDR1 MNHNS, CDR2 SASEGT. The V end was cut by 4 bases, the J end by 4 bases, with 14 bases between. The CDR3 DNA reads TGTGCCAGCAGTGTACAGGGACGGGGAAATCAGCCCCAGCATTTT. Its protein product is CASSVQGRGNQPQHF.

In this sample, this clone turned up a few times. The chain has TRBV5-1 and TRBJ2-3, with a tentative D call TRBD2 (6 bases). The CDR3 consists of 14 residues. The germline V gene has CDR1 SGHRS and CDR2 YFSETQ. The V and J ends lost 4 bases and 1 base respectively, with 10 bases between them. The CDR3 coding sequence is TGCGCCAGCAGCGAGGTAGCGGGCACAGATACGCAGTATTTT. Amino acid sequence: CASSEVAGTDTQYF.

V is TRBV2 and J is TRBJ2-5; 11 bases map to TRBD2. The CDR3 contains 14 residues. The germline V gene has CDR1 SNHLY and CDR2 FYNNEI. J was trimmed by 11 bases and V by 4 bases; bases with no gene match: 9. CDR3 nucleotides: TGTGCCAGCAGTGTACTAGCGGGAGATGGGGAGCAGTACTTC. Residues: CASSVLAGDGEQYF.